This T cell receptor beta chain came from a study of chemoradiotherapy in HPV16-positive cancers. Turning to the study itself: Functional T-cell assays on a couple of HPV16-positive patients' cells defined candidate HPV-specific clones and common TCR motifs.

Remarks on this clone: As yet, its antigen is unknown.

Sequencing used immunoSEQ multiplex PCR; TCRdb keeps in-frame clones, though not all of them. This repertoire shows tens of thousands of clones, roughly 87% found once; its top ten account for more than 3.5%. Study results and caveats: Candidate HPV-specific clones and E7-related TCR motifs grew in tumor during treatment.

Germline V CDR1 and CDR2: SGHDT, YYEEEE. The CDR3 is 14 amino acids. V lost 2 bases to trimming and J lost 3 bases; unmatched junction nucleotides: 5. Repeated repertoire sampling spanned the course of chemoradiotherapy. The chain combines TRBV5-6 with TRBJ2-7; 7 nucleotides align to TRBD1. The receptor comes from a human donor with HPV-associated anogenital cancer. Specimen: blood, collected from a patient who underwent chemoradiotherapy. The chain's CDR3 is CASSLGGDSYEQYF. CDR3 bases: TGTGCCAGCAGCTTAGGTGGGGACAGCTACGAGCAGTACTTC.